This T cell receptor beta chain was found in a study of cytomegalovirus exposure and HLA in healthy donors. Study findings and constraints: As was reported, the HLA-A and HLA-B alleles of most subjects were accurately predicted from TCR beta sequences. TCR beta V- and J-gene trimming was later associated with a missense DCLRE1C variant.

Points on this clone: Its target is not known.

Unmatched junction bases numbered 10, after V lost 8 bases and J lost 6 bases. The CDR3 is made up of 15 amino acids. Germline lookup yields CDR1 SEHNR and CDR2 FQNEAQ (reference sequence). Amplification used 60 Vbeta primers and 13 Jbeta primers. Sequencing used immunoSEQ multiplex PCR; TCRdb keeps in-frame clones, though not all of them. This repertoire shows about 130,000 clones, approximately 80% found once; its top ten account for more than 4%. The TCR originated in a male donor in good health and CMV-seropositive. The rearrangement uses TRBV7-9 and TRBJ1-6; 7 bases are a match to TRBD1. The sequenced sample consisted of PBMCs. The CDR3 is CASGRQGSTNSPLHF. The DNA for the CDR3 is TGTGCCAGCGGGAGACAGGGTTCCACTAATTCACCCCTCCACTTT.